The 28 T cell receptor beta chains below were found in one sample sequenced in a study of technical replicates of blood from four donors. Generated by immunoSEQ multiplex PCR, the TCRdb table keeps only in-frame clones and is missing some. The table has about 14,000 clones, roughly 80% seen once. The specimen sequenced was PBMCs. The receptors here all came from a human donor in good health.

The V gene is TRBV30, the J gene TRBJ2-7, with D perhaps matching TRBD1 or TRBD2 (6 bases each). The CDR3 runs 13 residues. The germline CDR1 and CDR2 sequences are GTSNPN and SVGIG (reference sequence). This chain's CDR3 is CAWGAPSSYEQYF. DNA for the CDR3: TGTGCTTGGGGGGCGCCCTCTTCCTACGAGCAGTACTTC.

The chain is built from TRBV5-1 and TRBJ2-1; 8 nucleotides align to TRBD2. This CDR3 contains 15 residues. The V gene end was trimmed by 0 bases and the J gene end by 4 bases; junction bases not matched to a gene: 3. Germline lookup yields CDR1 SGHRS and CDR2 YFSETQ. CDR3 sequence (DNA): TGCGCCAGCAGCTTGGGTAGCGGGGTTTACAATGAGCAGTTCTTC. It is translated as CASSLGSGVYNEQFF.

J is TRBJ1-1 and V is TRBV7-8; 7 nucleotides line up with TRBD1. Unmatched junction bases numbered 3, after V lost 4 bases and J lost 4 bases. Per the germline V gene, CDR1 is SGHVS and CDR2 is FQNEAQ. The CDR3 runs to 13 residues. CDR3 region: CASSSRTGTEAFF. The CDR3 DNA follows: TGTGCCAGCAGCTCCCGGACAGGCACTGAAGCTTTCTTT.

The chain employs TRBV6-6 and TRBJ2-7, with D possibly being TRBD2 (6 bases). CDR3 length: 13 amino acids. Germline V gives CDR1 MNHNY, CDR2 SVGAGI (reference sequence). V was pared by 6 bases and J by 6 bases, with 15 bases between. The CDR3 sequence: CASSSLAWGEQYF. Written as DNA, the CDR3 is TGTGCCAGCAGCTCACTAGCTTGGGGCGAGCAGTACTTC.

V usage is TRBV2 and J usage is TRBJ2-4, with 9 bases that match TRBD1. V shed 0 bases and J 1 base; nucleotides not matched to a gene: 4. The CDR3 runs 17 residues. The germline CDR1 and CDR2 sequences are SNHLY and FYNNEI. The CDR3 is CASSEAGTGFAKNIQYF. The CDR3 bases are TGTGCCAGCAGTGAAGCGGGGACAGGGTTCGCCAAAAACATTCAGTACTTC.

The V call is TRBV28, the J call TRBJ2-1; D may be TRBD2 (7 bases). CDR3 length: 14 amino acids. V lost 8 bases and J 6 bases, leaving 17 bases between the germline ends. The germline V gene encodes CDR1 MDHEN and CDR2 SYDVKM. The CDR3 spells CASPKGGGSNEQFF. The CDR3 DNA reads TGTGCCAGCCCTAAGGGAGGGGGTAGCAATGAGCAGTTCTTC.

This clone was counted between two and nine times. The chain is built from TRBV30 and TRBJ1-2; 10 nucleotides line up with TRBD1. The CDR3 has 13 residues. After removal of 5 bases from V and 6 bases from J, the junction contained 6 bases not matched to a gene. Germline V gene data show CDR1 as GTSNPN and CDR2 as SVGIG (reference sequence). CDR3 protein: CAWEGQGPDGYTF. DNA of the CDR3: TGTGCCTGGGAGGGACAGGGGCCAGATGGCTACACCTTC. The whole variable domain, filled in from reference TRBV30 and TRBJ1-2, reads SQTIHQWPATLVQPVGSPLSLECTVEGTSNPNLYWYRQAAGRGLQLLFYSVGIGQISSEVPQNLSASRPQDRQFILSSKKLLLSDSGFYLCAWEGQGPDGYTFGSGTRLTVV.

The gene calls are TRBV30 and TRBJ1-5; D is undetermined. The germline V gene has CDR1 GTSNPN and CDR2 SVGIG (reference sequence). The CDR3 spans 14 residues. Trimming cost V 0 bases and J 5 bases, with 11 bases left between them. This CDR3 reads CAWSVISRDQPQHF. The CDR3, as DNA: TGTGCCTGGAGTGTAATCTCCCGCGATCAGCCCCAGCATTTT. Variable domain in full (rest from reference TRBV30 and TRBJ1-5): SQTIHQWPATLVQPVGSPLSLECTVEGTSNPNLYWYRQAAGRGLQLLFYSVGIGQISSEVPQNLSASRPQDRQFILSSKKLLLSDSGFYLCAWSVISRDQPQHFGDGTRLSIL.

The chain recombines TRBV11-2 with TRBJ1-1; D uncertain. The CDR3 length is 15 residues. Germline V gene sequence: CDR1 SGHAT, CDR2 FQNNGV. V lost 1 base, J lost 1 base, and 10 bases lay in between. CDR3 residues: CASSLGLTENTEAFF. CDR3 in DNA: TGTGCCAGCAGCTTAGGTCTAACAGAGAACACTGAAGCTTTCTTT.

The chain uses TRBV29-1 and TRBJ2-5; 10 bases agree with TRBD1. The CDR3 is 16 amino acids. Germline V gives CDR1 SQVTM, CDR2 ANQGSEA. V lost 3 bases and J lost 4; bases outside the gene matches: 11. CDR3 sequence reads: CSVDSPGQGRGETQYF. CDR3 nucleotide sequence: TGCAGCGTTGATTCTCCGGGACAGGGGAGGGGAGAGACCCAGTACTTC.

V is TRBV27 and J is TRBJ2-5; D unclear. Trimming removed 5 bases from V and 5 bases from J, with 9 bases in between. This CDR3 comprises 12 residues. CDR1 and CDR2 (germline): MNHEY, SMNVEV (reference sequence). This chain's CDR3 is CASSGPAETQYF. The CDR3 region has the DNA TGTGCCAGCAGTGGGCCGGCGGAGACCCAGTACTTC.

The chain combines TRBV7-9 with TRBJ1-1; D perhaps matches TRBD1 (5 bases). The CDR3 is 13 residues long. Trimming cost V 5 bases and J 4 bases, with 11 bases left between them. The V gene's germline CDR1 is SEHNR and CDR2 FQNEAQ (reference sequence). This CDR3 is CASSQQETTEAFF. The CDR3, as DNA: TGTGCCAGCAGCCAACAGGAGACCACTGAAGCTTTCTTT.

The chain employs TRBV19 and TRBJ2-7, with D tentatively TRBD1 (6 bases). The V gene lost 2 bases and the J gene lost 3 bases, with 11 bases spanning the gap. This CDR3 spans 14 amino acids. Germline CDR1 LNHDA, CDR2 SQIVND (reference sequence). In DNA, the CDR3 is TGTGCCAGTAGTATACAGGGACATGTCTACGAGCAGTACTTC. This sequence encodes CASSIQGHVYEQYF.

The rearrangement links TRBV11-2 to TRBJ2-1; 10 bases map to TRBD2. Germline V gene data show CDR1 as SGHAT and CDR2 as FQNNGV. This CDR3 is built from 16 residues. After removal of 0 bases from V and 9 bases from J, the junction contained 8 bases not matched to a gene. CDR3 DNA: TGTGCCAGCAGCTTAGATCTAGCGGGAGCTGGGGGTGAGCAGTTCTTC. Protein sequence: CASSLDLAGAGGEQFF. The whole variable domain, filled in from reference TRBV11-2 and TRBJ2-1, reads EAGVAQSPRYKIIEKRQSVAFWCNPISGHATLYWYQQILGQGPKLLIQFQNNGVVDDSQLPKDRFSAERLKGVDSTLKIQPAKLEDSAVYLCASSLDLAGAGGEQFFGPGTRLTVL.

The chain employs TRBV18 and TRBJ1-5, with a weak D call TRBD1 (5 bases). This CDR3 spans 17 amino acids. Germline lookup yields CDR1 KGHSH and CDR2 LQKENI. Deletions cut 4 bases from V and 0 bases from J, with 16 bases between. The CDR3 DNA reads TGTGCCAGCTCACAAGGCGGCGGGGGTAATAGCAATCAGCCCCAGCATTTT. Amino acids: CASSQGGGGNSNQPQHF.

The CDR3 DNA is TGTGCCAGCAGTGAAGCGAGGGGGTATGGGGGTCGCAGAGTGGGGCAGTACTTC. It translates to CASSEARGYGGRRVGQYF. The chain has TRBV2 and TRBJ2-7; possibly TRBD1 for D (6 bases). CDR3 length: 18 residues. Trimming cost V 0 bases and J 9 bases, with 27 bases left between them. Per germline, CDR1 SNHLY and CDR2 FYNNEI.

The genes are TRBV28 and TRBJ2-7; perhaps TRBD1 as D (5 bases). The CDR3 covers 14 residues. V was trimmed by 6 bases and J by 4 bases, leaving 16 bases between them. CDR1 and CDR2 from the germline V gene are MDHEN and SYDVKM. CDR3 residues: CASRATGDGYEQYF. In DNA form, the CDR3 reads TGTGCCAGCAGGGCAACAGGCGACGGTTACGAGCAGTACTTC.

The genes are TRBV6-5 and TRBJ2-2; no clear D. The CDR3 contains 13 residues. The germline V gene has CDR1 MNHEY and CDR2 SVGAGI. Trimming shortened V by 5 bases and J by 4 bases, and 8 bases separated the two germline ends. CDR3 coding DNA: TGTGCCAGCAGTCTAGTGCCCACCGGGGAGCTGTTTTTT. The encoded protein is CASSLVPTGELFF.

J is TRBJ2-7 and V is TRBV25-1, with D perhaps TRBD1 (5 bases). Trimming removed 4 bases at V and 2 bases at J, with 24 bases between. The V gene's germline CDR1 is MGHDK and CDR2 SYGVNS. The CDR3 is 18 residues long. The CDR3 reads CASSGRSRAGPPTYEQYF. The CDR3 DNA reads as TGTGCCAGCAGTGGCCGATCAAGGGCAGGGCCCCCCACCTACGAGCAGTACTTC.

V gene TRBV6-5 combines with J gene TRBJ2-2; unclear D gene. V was clipped by 7 bases and J by 7 bases, with 7 bases between them. CDR3 size: 11 residues. Germline CDR1 and CDR2: MNHEY and SVGAGI. As DNA, the CDR3 is TGTGCCAGCAAAAACTTCGGGGAGCTGTTTTTT. Amino acids: CASKNFGELFF.

J is TRBJ2-5 and V is TRBV5-6; D might be TRBD2 (5 bases). With 5 bases removed from V and 11 bases from J, the gap between germline ends came to 16 bases. CDR3 length: 12 amino acids. The germline gives CDR1 SGHDT, CDR2 YYEEEE. In nucleotides, the CDR3 is TGTGCCAGCAGTTTTGGGGAGTCTTATCAGTACTTC. Translation: CASSFGESYQYF.

This rearrangement joins TRBV29-1 to TRBJ2-5, with D tentatively TRBD1 (6 bases). In germline, CDR1 is SQVTM, CDR2 ANQGSEA. This CDR3 is 17 amino acids long. V was pared by 0 bases and J by 1 base, with 18 bases between. CDR3 in amino acids: CSVEEGGKGRSQETQYF. The CDR3 DNA sequence: TGCAGCGTTGAAGAAGGGGGAAAGGGTCGGTCCCAAGAGACCCAGTACTTC.

This chain uses TRBV5-1 with TRBJ2-5; D is possibly TRBD1 (6 bases). Trimming pared 0 bases from V and 0 bases from J, leaving 12 bases between. Germline CDR1 is SGHRS and CDR2 is YFSETQ. This CDR3 has 16 residues. CDR3 DNA: TGCGCCAGCAGCTTGGGTTACACAGGGAACCAAGAGACCCAGTACTTC. It codes for CASSLGYTGNQETQYF.

This chain joins TRBV6-5 and TRBJ1-2; possible D gene TRBD1, 5 bases. Germline V gene lookup returns CDR1 MNHEY and CDR2 SVGAGI. The CDR3 has 12 residues. The V end was cut by 0 bases, the J end by 8 bases, with 7 bases between. CDR3 loop: CASSYSGAGYTF. For the CDR3, the DNA is TGTGCCAGCAGTTACTCAGGGGCCGGCTACACCTTC.

CDR3 sequence: CASSRGRKETQYF. The CDR3 DNA is TGCGCCAGCAGCAGGGGGCGGAAAGAGACCCAGTACTTC. The chain recombines TRBV5-1 with TRBJ2-5, with 7 positions matching TRBD1. V shed 4 bases, J shed 3 bases, and the junction held 3 bases outside the gene matches. The CDR3 consists of 13 residues. Germline assignment: CDR1 SGHRS and CDR2 YFSETQ.

This clone was seen more than once but under ten times. The rearrangement uses TRBV27 and TRBJ1-5; D ambiguous. This CDR3 has 15 residues. Trimming removed 0 bases at V and 2 bases at J, with 8 bases between. The germline gives CDR1 MNHEY, CDR2 SMNVEV (reference sequence). CDR3 residues: CASSLSAVGNQPQHF. In nucleotides, the CDR3 is TGTGCCAGCAGTTTATCGGCAGTCGGCAATCAGCCCCAGCATTTT.

V and J are TRBV10-3 and TRBJ1-1; unclear D gene. The CDR3 extends over 14 amino acids. Per the germline V gene, CDR1 is ENHRY and CDR2 is SYGVKD. Trimming took off 5 bases at V and 0 bases at J, with 10 bases between the two ends. The CDR3 loop is CAISPGSMNTEAFF. CDR3 in DNA: TGTGCCATCAGTCCCGGGTCAATGAACACTGAAGCTTTCTTT.

This chain connects TRBV30 to TRBJ1-5, with 8 bases that match TRBD1. V dropped 2 bases and J dropped 6; count of bases not matched to a gene: 6. CDR1 and CDR2 from the germline V gene are GTSNPN and SVGIG (reference sequence). The CDR3 sequence is 14 residues long. CDR3 loop: CAWSRQGARQPQHF. CDR3 nucleotides: TGTGCCTGGAGTCGTCAGGGGGCGCGTCAGCCCCAGCATTTT.